This T cell receptor beta chain was profiled in a study of CXCR3-negative and CXCR3-positive naive CD8 T cells. Overall study findings and caveats: TRB CDR3 properties served as the basis for inferring TCR strength, and surface CD5 was comparable between naive subsets. Relative to CXCR3-negative naive cells, CXCR3-positive naive cells had more hydrophobic TRB CDR3s. Researchers reported similar TRBV-TRBJ usage in naive CXCR3-negative and CXCR3-positive cells, though memory differed.

UMI-labeled TRB cDNA libraries were prepared by 5' RACE. TCRdb reprocessed the 5' RACE reads, with one entry per CDR3 protein and no DNA. The sample holds around 140,000 distinct CDR3 sequences. Worth noting for this clonotype: Its cognate antigen is unknown.

This CDR3 spans 16 amino acids. Germline values: CDR1 SGHRS, CDR2 YFSETQ. The sequencing input was naive CXCR3+ CD8+ T cells from blood. The subset: CD45RO-CCR7+CD27+CD95- naive CD8+ T cells expressing CXCR3 (TNR3+). The rearrangement joins TRBV5-1 to TRBJ2-2; TCRdb calls TRBD1, which cannot be checked without DNA. This TCR came from a human donor in good health. Some clones in this sample may be carry-over from other donors' samples. The CDR3 loop is CASSLIQGAATGELFF.